Below, 20 T cell receptor beta chains from the same sample are listed, as sequenced in a study of cytotoxic CD8 clonotypes in ibrutinib-treated CLL. TCRdb keeps only in-frame clones here, not all; method: immunoSEQ multiplex PCR. The sample includes a few hundred thousand clones, 67% seen only once; the top ten take under 8%. The input for sequencing was PBMCs, taken after 36 months of ibrutinib treatment. These receptors were collected from a human donor with chronic lymphocytic leukemia.

V is TRBV27 and J is TRBJ2-7; TRBD2 aligns across 8 bases. CDR1 and CDR2 from the germline V gene are MNHEY and SMNVEV (reference sequence). The CDR3 consists of 14 residues. V lost 4 bases to trimming and J lost 4 bases; unmatched junction nucleotides: 6. This chain's CDR3 is CASSSSGLPYEQYF. CDR3 DNA: TGTGCCAGCAGTTCTAGCGGGCTCCCGTACGAGCAGTACTTC.

J is TRBJ2-7 and V is TRBV4-2; D unclear. Germline V gives CDR1 LGHNA, CDR2 YNFKEQ. The CDR3 consists of 15 residues. V was shortened by 4 bases and J by 2 bases, with 15 bases between the two germline ends. In DNA form, the CDR3 reads TGTGCCAGCAGCCCCCCTCGGACCGATACCTACGAGCAGTACTTC. Translating it yields CASSPPRTDTYEQYF.

This clone has just one count. Other DNA variants within this sample encode the same CDR3. The chain's CDR3 is CASSPRSSSYEQYF. In nucleotides, the CDR3 is TGTGCCAGCAGCCCTCGCTCTAGCTCCTACGAGCAGTACTTC. The chain combines TRBV28 with TRBJ2-7, with no clear D. The CDR3 extends over 14 amino acids. Trimming took 6 bases from V and 0 from J, leaving 12 bases between them. Germline CDR1 reads MDHEN; CDR2 reads SYDVKM.

V and J are TRBV2 and TRBJ2-3; possibly TRBD1 for D (6 bases). The V end was cut by 1 base, the J end by 1 base, with 12 bases between. The CDR3 runs 16 residues. The germline V gene has CDR1 SNHLY and CDR2 FYNNEI. CDR3 sequence reads: CASSEEGHLGTDTQYF. The CDR3 DNA follows: TGTGCCAGCAGTGAAGAGGGACATCTAGGCACAGATACGCAGTATTTT.

This clone was observed a handful of times. The chain uses TRBV19 and TRBJ2-7; TRBD1 matches at 7 bases. Germline V gene data show CDR1 as LNHDA and CDR2 as SQIVND (reference sequence). The CDR3 runs to 11 residues. Trimming cost V 6 bases and J 6 bases; bases outside gene matches: 2. The DNA of the CDR3 is TGTGCCAGTAGACAGGGGTTCGAGCAGTACTTC. This gives the protein CASRQGFEQYF.

The chain joins TRBV28 to TRBJ2-3; D is unclear. V lost 8 bases and J 0 bases, leaving 6 bases between the germline ends. Germline loops: CDR1 MDHEN, CDR2 SYDVKM. This CDR3 is 12 amino acids long. The CDR3 nucleotides are TGTGCCAGCCAGGTTAGCACAGATACGCAGTATTTT. Translation: CASQVSTDTQYF.

The rearrangement uses TRBV7-3 and TRBJ2-5; possible D gene TRBD2, 5 bases. The V gene's germline CDR1 is SGHTA and CDR2 FQGTGA. The CDR3 consists of 14 residues. V was trimmed by 4 bases and J by 0 bases, leaving 9 bases between them. The CDR3 coding sequence is TGTGCCAGCAGCTCGGACGGGAACCAAGAGACCCAGTACTTC. It translates to CASSSDGNQETQYF.

The chain has TRBV5-1 and TRBJ1-6; D unresolved. Germline loops: CDR1 SGHRS, CDR2 YFSETQ. The CDR3 totals 12 residues. V lost 4 bases, J lost 9 bases, and 8 bases lay in between. CDR3 protein: CASSRGGSPLHF. The DNA for the CDR3 is TGCGCCAGCAGCCGAGGTGGTTCACCCCTCCACTTT.

The chain has TRBV28 and TRBJ1-2, with 8 nucleotides matching TRBD1. The CDR3 loop spans 13 amino acids. Trimming at V came to 6 bases and at J to 4 bases, leaving 4 bases not matched to a gene. In germline, CDR1 is MDHEN, CDR2 SYDVKM. CDR3 coding DNA: TGTGCCAGCAGAAGGACAGGGAGCTATGGCTACACCTTC. Residues: CASRRTGSYGYTF.

The J gene is TRBJ2-5, the V gene TRBV28, with 12 bases matching TRBD1. Trimming at V came to 6 bases and at J to 5 bases, leaving 4 bases not matched to a gene. The CDR3 spans 14 residues. CDR1 is MDHEN, CDR2 SYDVKM, per germline. CDR3 loop: CASSPGQGAETQYF. CDR3 nucleotides: TGTGCCAGCAGCCCGGGACAGGGGGCTGAGACCCAGTACTTC. Full variable domain (rest looked up from reference TRBV28 and TRBJ2-5): DVKVTQSSRYLVKRTGEKVFLECVQDMDHENMFWYRQDPGLGLRLIYFSYDVKMKEKGDIPEGYSVSREKKERFSLILESASTNQTSMYLCASSPGQGAETQYFGPGTRLLVL.

The rearrangement uses TRBV28 and TRBJ2-2; D remains ambiguous. The CDR3 has 13 amino acids. V was clipped by 6 bases and J by 2 bases, with 7 bases between them. From germline, CDR1 is MDHEN and CDR2 SYDVKM. The CDR3 spells CASSIYNTGELFF. In DNA, the CDR3 is TGTGCCAGCAGCATTTATAACACCGGGGAGCTGTTTTTT. Based on the CDR3 plus reference TRBV28 and TRBJ2-2, the full variable domain is DVKVTQSSRYLVKRTGEKVFLECVQDMDHENMFWYRQDPGLGLRLIYFSYDVKMKEKGDIPEGYSVSREKKERFSLILESASTNQTSMYLCASSIYNTGELFFGEGSRLTVL.

The rearrangement uses TRBV11-3 and TRBJ2-2; D gene unclear. From germline, CDR1 is SGHNT and CDR2 YENEEA. The length of the CDR3 is 14 residues. Trimming pared 5 bases from V and 4 bases from J, leaving 11 bases between. The CDR3, as DNA: TGTGCCAGCAGCCAAACACGGGTCACCGGGGAGCTGTTTTTT. It encodes CASSQTRVTGELFF.

The rearrangement uses TRBV7-8 and TRBJ1-2, with TRBD1 identical over 8 bases. Germline CDR1 SGHVS, CDR2 FQNEAQ. The junction had 6 bases not matched to a gene; V was cut back by 2 bases and J by 4 bases. There are 15 residues in the CDR3. CDR3 sequence: CASSLSTGGVYGYTF. The CDR3 DNA reads as TGTGCCAGCAGCTTAAGCACAGGGGGTGTCTATGGCTACACCTTC. The whole variable domain, filled in from reference TRBV7-8 and TRBJ1-2, reads GAGVSQSPRYKVAKRGQDVALRCDPISGHVSLFWYQQALGQGPEFLTYFQNEAQLDKSGLPSDRFFAERPEGSVSTLKIQRTQQEDSAVYLCASSLSTGGVYGYTFGSGTRLTVV.

The CDR3 loop is CASSQEEGYIGTDTQYF. CDR3 DNA sequence: TGTGCCAGCAGCCAAGAGGAGGGTTACATAGGGACAGATACGCAGTATTTT. The chain joins TRBV14 to TRBJ2-3; tentatively, D is TRBD2 (6 bases). The CDR3 consists of 17 residues. Germline CDR1 reads SGHDN; CDR2 reads FVKESK. V was clipped by 0 bases and J by 3 bases, with 16 bases between them.

This clone was picked up a small number of times. The chain has TRBV7-9 and TRBJ2-7; D perhaps matches TRBD1 (5 bases). V was trimmed by 1 base and J by 5 bases, leaving 15 bases between them. Germline V lookup: CDR1 SEHNR, CDR2 FQNEAQ (reference sequence). The CDR3 covers 15 residues. The CDR3 loop reads CASSLGQGLAHEQYF. The CDR3 DNA follows: TGTGCCAGCAGCTTAGGGCAGGGTCTCGCCCACGAGCAGTACTTC. The full variable domain, in which reference TRBV7-9 and TRBJ2-7 provide the parts outside the CDR3, is DTGVSQNPRHKITKRGQNVTFRCDPISEHNRLYWYRQTLGQGPEFLTYFQNEAQLEKSRLLSDRFSAERPKGSFSTLEIQRTEQGDSAMYLCASSLGQGLAHEQYFGPGTRLTVT.

This clone was observed a handful of times. The rearrangement links TRBV18 to TRBJ2-7, with D maybe TRBD1 (5 bases). From germline, CDR1 is KGHSH and CDR2 LQKENI. V gave up 1 base and J gave up 3 bases, with 10 bases separating them. The CDR3 sequence is 14 residues long. This chain's CDR3 is CASSPLGQGYEQYF. In nucleotides, the CDR3 is TGTGCCAGCTCACCACTAGGGCAGGGCTACGAGCAGTACTTC.

This clone has only one observation. The chain links TRBV5-1 to TRBJ1-1; D not certain. The V and J ends lost 1 base and 3 bases respectively, with 10 bases between them. There are 14 residues in the CDR3. Germline V gives CDR1 SGHRS, CDR2 YFSETQ. CDR3 residues: CASSLLVGDTEAFF. CDR3 in DNA: TGCGCCAGCAGCTTGCTGGTGGGCGACACTGAAGCTTTCTTT. Full variable domain (rest looked up from reference TRBV5-1 and TRBJ1-1): KAGVTQTPRYLIKTRGQQVTLSCSPISGHRSVSWYQQTPGQGLQFLFEYFSETQRNKGNFPGRFSGRQFSNSRSEMNVSTLELGDSALYLCASSLLVGDTEAFFGQGTRLTVV.

The J gene is TRBJ2-1, the V gene TRBV5-4, with 8 positions matching TRBD2. CDR1 and CDR2 from the germline V gene are SGHNT and YYREEE (reference sequence). Trimming took 2 bases from V and 1 from J; bases not matched to a gene: 5. CDR3 length: 16 amino acids. The chain's CDR3 is CASSFSGGVSYNEQFF. CDR3 DNA sequence: TGTGCCAGCAGCTTTTCGGGGGGGGTTTCCTACAATGAGCAGTTCTTC.

The chain is built from TRBV9 and TRBJ1-2; tentatively, D is TRBD1 (5 bases). This CDR3 has 15 amino acids. Germline-derived CDR1 and CDR2 are SGDLS and YYNGEE. The V end was cut by 2 bases, the J end by 5 bases, with 16 bases between. The DNA for the CDR3 is TGTGCCAGCAGCGTCCGACCTTGGGGCGAATATGGCTACACCTTC. Encoded protein: CASSVRPWGEYGYTF.

The table lists this clone with a count of one. The rearrangement uses TRBV9 and TRBJ1-2; TRBD1 might be the D (6 bases). V was cut by 0 bases and J by 0 bases, with 9 bases left in between. The germline V gene encodes CDR1 SGDLS and CDR2 YYNGEE. This CDR3 is built from 15 residues. The CDR3 DNA reads TGTGCCAGCAGCGTAGGGGCAGGGGCTAACTATGGCTACACCTTC. Its protein product is CASSVGAGANYGYTF.